What follows are 10 T cell receptor beta chains derived from one specimen sequenced in a study of beta chain features in type 1 diabetes. Since all of the isolated RNA was reverse transcribed, expressed TCRB transcripts were what got sequenced. Clones were read by immunoSEQ multiplex PCR, and TCRdb kept only the in-frame ones, dropping some. The profile shows about 620,000 clones, 15% of them singletons. Sequenced material: naive CD4+ T cells from blood. These receptors were collected from a man younger than 35 in good health.

V gene TRBV7-2 combines with J gene TRBJ1-5; 7 bases are shared with TRBD1. The V segment lost 6 bases and the J segment 3 bases; nucleotides outside the gene matches: 8. In germline, CDR1 is SGHTA, CDR2 FQGNSA. This CDR3 spans 15 amino acids. The CDR3 reads CASSPPGQNNQPQHF. CDR3 nucleotides: TGTGCCAGCAGTCCCCCGGGACAGAACAATCAGCCCCAGCATTTT.

The chain employs TRBV28 and TRBJ2-2, with 7 nucleotides matching TRBD1. CDR3 length equals 16 residues. V dropped 6 bases and J dropped 6; count of bases not matched to a gene: 13. CDR1 is MDHEN, CDR2 SYDVKM, per germline. CDR3 loop: CASSLGSTGKAGELFF. In nucleotides, the CDR3 is TGTGCCAGCAGCCTAGGCTCGACAGGGAAGGCCGGGGAGCTGTTTTTT. Using reference TRBV28 and TRBJ2-2 for the parts outside the CDR3, the full variable domain is DVKVTQSSRYLVKRTGEKVFLECVQDMDHENMFWYRQDPGLGLRLIYFSYDVKMKEKGDIPEGYSVSREKKERFSLILESASTNQTSMYLCASSLGSTGKAGELFFGEGSRLTVL.

V and J are TRBV5-4 and TRBJ2-4; TRBD2 agrees at 9 bases. The CDR3 covers 17 residues. V gave up 4 bases and J gave up 5 bases; unmatched junction bases: 13. The germline CDR1 and CDR2 sequences are SGHNT and YYREEE (reference sequence). The CDR3 protein is CASSRAGGSRGQNIQYF. The CDR3 DNA reads TGTGCCAGCAGCCGAGCGGGAGGATCGCGGGGCCAAAACATTCAGTACTTC. Supplemented by reference TRBV5-4 and TRBJ2-4, the full variable domain reads ETGVTQSPTHLIKTRGQQVTLRCSSQSGHNTVSWYQQALGQGPQFIFQYYREEENGRGNFPPRFSGLQFPNYSSELNVNALELDDSALYLCASSRAGGSRGQNIQYFGAGTRLSVL.

This chain connects TRBV28 to TRBJ2-2; D unclear. CDR1 is MDHEN, CDR2 SYDVKM, per germline. Trimming took off 7 bases at V and 7 bases at J, with 10 bases between the two ends. The CDR3 is 12 residues long. The CDR3 sequence is CASKFVVGELFF. The CDR3 DNA sequence: TGTGCCAGCAAATTTGTCGTCGGGGAGCTGTTTTTT.

There are a few counts of this clone. This chain uses TRBV7-2 with TRBJ1-2; D not certain. The V end was cut by 1 base, the J end by 4 bases, with 10 bases between. The CDR3 has 14 residues. Germline-derived CDR1 and CDR2 are SGHTA and FQGNSA. CDR3 nucleotides: TGTGCCAGCAGCTTAGTAGAGAACGTCTATGGCTACACCTTC. Its protein product is CASSLVENVYGYTF.

This clone has a handful of counts. The rearrangement joins TRBV5-6 to TRBJ1-1; 8 bases are a match to TRBD1. Looked up from germline, CDR1 is SGHDT and CDR2 is YYEEEE. CDR3 length: 13 amino acids. V was pared by 4 bases and J by 11 bases, with 10 bases of the junction left unmatched. CDR3 sequence: CASSLGQATEAFF. The CDR3 DNA reads TGTGCCAGCAGCCTGGGACAGGCGACGGAGGCTTTCTTT. Drawing the rest from reference TRBV5-6 and TRBJ1-1, the complete variable domain is DAGVTQSPTHLIKTRGQQVTLRCSPKSGHDTVSWYQQALGQGPQFIFQYYEEEERQRGNFPDRFSGHQFPNYSSELNVNALLLGDSALYLCASSLGQATEAFFGQGTRLTVV.

This clone has more than one count but fewer than ten. The chain is built from TRBV6-5 and TRBJ2-4; 7 bases align to TRBD1. The CDR3 sequence is 12 residues long. The junction had 2 bases not matched to a gene; V was cut back by 6 bases and J by 6 bases. The germline CDR1 and CDR2 sequences are MNHEY and SVGAGI. Written as DNA, the CDR3 is TGTGCCAGCAGGACAGGGAGAAACATTCAGTACTTC. It yields the protein CASRTGRNIQYF.

There are a few counts of this clone. V gene TRBV19 combines with J gene TRBJ2-3; 8 bases agree with TRBD1. The trim removed 4 bases at V and 8 bases at J, leaving 11 bases unmatched. In germline, CDR1 is LNHDA, CDR2 SQIVND (reference sequence). CDR3 length equals 15 residues. DNA for the CDR3: TGTGCCAGTAGTACCCAGACAGGGGTTGTGGTTACGCAGTATTTT. Protein product: CASSTQTGVVVTQYF. The entire variable domain, with the rest obtained from reference TRBV19 and TRBJ2-3, is as follows: DGGITQSPKYLFRKEGQNVTLSCEQNLNHDAMYWYRQDPGQGLRLIYYSQIVNDFQKGDIAEGYSVSREKKESFPLTVTSAQKNPTAFYLCASSTQTGVVVTQYFGPGTRLTVL.

V is TRBV5-4 and J is TRBJ2-1, with D possibly TRBD1 on 6 matching bases. Trimming removed 4 bases from V and 7 bases from J, with 21 bases in between. Per germline, CDR1 SGHNT and CDR2 YYREEE (reference sequence). The CDR3 has 16 residues. The CDR3 DNA reads as TGTGCCAGCAGCCCCCCCAACAGGGAAGTTTGGAATGAGCAGTTCTTC. Amino acid sequence: CASSPPNREVWNEQFF. Full variable domain (rest looked up from reference TRBV5-4 and TRBJ2-1): ETGVTQSPTHLIKTRGQQVTLRCSSQSGHNTVSWYQQALGQGPQFIFQYYREEENGRGNFPPRFSGLQFPNYSSELNVNALELDDSALYLCASSPPNREVWNEQFFGPGTRLTVL.

This clone was detected a few times. V and J are TRBV28 and TRBJ1-3; no clear D. Deletions cut 6 bases from V and 2 bases from J, with 8 bases between. This CDR3 is 13 amino acids long. Germline-derived CDR1 and CDR2 are MDHEN and SYDVKM. CDR3 sequence reads: CASRGFAGNTIYF. The CDR3 DNA follows: TGTGCCAGCAGGGGGTTTGCTGGAAACACCATATATTTT.